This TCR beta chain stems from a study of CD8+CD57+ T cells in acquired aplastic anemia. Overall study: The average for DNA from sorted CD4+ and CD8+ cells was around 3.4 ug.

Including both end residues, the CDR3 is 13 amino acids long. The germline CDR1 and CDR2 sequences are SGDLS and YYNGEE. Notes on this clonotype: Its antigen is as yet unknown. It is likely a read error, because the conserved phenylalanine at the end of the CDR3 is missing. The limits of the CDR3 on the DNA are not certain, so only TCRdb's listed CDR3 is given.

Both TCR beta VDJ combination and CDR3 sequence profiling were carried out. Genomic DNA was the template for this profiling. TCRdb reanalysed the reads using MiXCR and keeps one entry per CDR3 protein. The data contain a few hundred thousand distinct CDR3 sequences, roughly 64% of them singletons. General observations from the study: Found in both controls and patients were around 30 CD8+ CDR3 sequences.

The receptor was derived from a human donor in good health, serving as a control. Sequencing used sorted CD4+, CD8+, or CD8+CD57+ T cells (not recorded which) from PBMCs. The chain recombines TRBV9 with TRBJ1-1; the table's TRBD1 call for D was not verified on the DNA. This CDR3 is CASSEASGGYTFV.